These 18 T cell receptor beta chains came from one sample sequenced in a study of control samples from healthy donors and cancer patients (dated by TCRdb to the early 2020s). Library construction relied on the immunoSEQ multiplex PCR assay. TCRdb took this table from immuneACCESS and kept in-frame rearrangements with V and J called. Such tables lack part of the clones; where checked against another copy, unresolved V genes explain under half of the gap, and the rest is unexplained. Recorded for this sample are over 70,000 clones; approximately 88% of them occurred a single time. The ten largest clones capture less than 8.5% of the sample. Sequences were obtained from blood. The origin of the receptors is an older woman in good health.

The chain links TRBV14 to TRBJ1-1, with D unclear. Deletions cut 1 base from V and 0 bases from J, with 9 bases between. The CDR3 consists of 15 residues. Germline V CDR1 and CDR2: SGHDN, FVKESK. This CDR3 is CASSQGVTMNTEAFF. The CDR3 bases are TGTGCCAGCAGCCAAGGCGTCACGATGAACACTGAAGCTTTCTTT.

The chain is built from TRBV5-6 and TRBJ1-2; 9 bases agree with TRBD1. In germline, CDR1 is SGHDT, CDR2 YYEEEE. This CDR3 is built from 15 residues. V shed 5 bases and J 3 bases; nucleotides not matched to a gene: 8. The chain's CDR3 is CASRPGTGLDYGYTF. The CDR3 bases are TGTGCCAGCAGACCCGGGACAGGGCTTGACTATGGCTACACCTTC.

V and J are TRBV10-3 and TRBJ1-1; D remains ambiguous. Trimming took off 0 bases at V and 1 base at J, with 6 bases between the two ends. The CDR3 consists of 14 residues. Germline CDR1 and CDR2: ENHRY and SYGVKD. For the CDR3, the DNA is TGTGCCATCAGTGAGTCACCCGGGAACACTGAAGCTTTCTTT. The encoded protein is CAISESPGNTEAFF.

The V gene is TRBV6-2 or TRBV6-3, the J gene TRBJ2-1, with 12 bases aligning to TRBD2. V shed 2 bases and J 6 bases; nucleotides not matched to a gene: 11. The CDR3 sequence is 18 residues long. CDR1 and CDR2 from the germline V gene are MNHEY and SVGEGT. CDR3 region: CASSYGLAGGVWGNEQFF. The DNA of the CDR3 is TGTGCCAGCAGTTACGGGCTAGCGGGAGGGGTTTGGGGCAATGAGCAGTTCTTC.

V usage is TRBV19 and J usage is TRBJ2-1; the match to TRBD1 covers 7 bases. Germline V gene lookup returns CDR1 LNHDA and CDR2 SQIVND (reference sequence). CDR3 length: 15 amino acids. Unmatched junction bases numbered 9, after V lost 5 bases and J lost 5 bases. CDR3 residues: CASSRRTGINNEQFF. The CDR3 bases are TGTGCCAGTAGTCGCCGGACAGGAATAAACAATGAGCAGTTCTTC.

The CDR3 protein is CASSPTRGGGNTIYF. The CDR3 DNA sequence: TGTGCCAGCTCACCAACCAGGGGAGGTGGAAACACCATATATTTT. The V and J genes are TRBV18 and TRBJ1-3; possibly TRBD1 for D (6 bases). Germline values: CDR1 KGHSH, CDR2 LQKENI. The CDR3 has 15 residues. The germline V and J ends were trimmed by 2 bases and 3 bases, with 11 bases remaining between them.

The chain links TRBV3-1 (or the pseudogene TRBV3-2) to TRBJ2-7; 11 nucleotides match TRBD1. Germline V lookup: CDR1 LGHDT, CDR2 YNNKEL (reference sequence). CDR3 length: 15 residues. V was pared by 4 bases and J by 3 bases, with 5 bases of the junction left unmatched. CDR3 bases: TGTGCCAGCAGCCTTGGGACAGGGGGTGGCTACGAGCAGTACTTC. Encoded protein: CASSLGTGGGYEQYF.

V gene TRBV19 combines with J gene TRBJ2-1, with TRBD2 matching 10 bases. Unmatched junction bases numbered 7, after V lost 4 bases and J lost 1 base. The CDR3 is 17 amino acids. CDR1 is LNHDA and CDR2 is SQIVND in the germline V gene (reference sequence). The CDR3 reads CASSKRGGRSSYNEQFF. The CDR3 DNA follows: TGTGCCAGTAGTAAGCGGGGGGGCCGGAGTTCCTACAATGAGCAGTTCTTC.

J is TRBJ1-1 and V is TRBV2; D ambiguous. Germline V gene sequence: CDR1 SNHLY, CDR2 FYNNEI. The CDR3 length is 13 residues. V dropped 4 bases and J dropped 11 bases, with 17 bases sitting between them. The CDR3 protein is CASSGEGPVYAFF. CDR3 bases: TGTGCCAGCAGTGGGGAAGGGCCTGTGTATGCTTTCTTT.

The chain couples TRBV5-6 to TRBJ2-2; maybe TRBD1 (6 bases). With 3 bases removed from V and 6 bases from J, the gap between germline ends came to 12 bases. Germline CDR1 and CDR2: SGHDT and YYEEEE. CDR3 length equals 14 residues. In nucleotides, the CDR3 is TGTGCCAGCAGCTCCTACAGGGTCTCCGGGGAGCTGTTTTTT. Translation: CASSSYRVSGELFF.

This clone was seen more than once but under ten times. The rearrangement links TRBV5-4 to TRBJ2-1; D remains unclear. Germline CDR1 SGHNT, CDR2 YYREEE (reference sequence). The CDR3 has 11 residues. V lost 0 bases to trimming and J lost 10 bases, with 5 bases between them. The CDR3 DNA reads as TGTGCCAGCAGCTTGGCCGAAGAGCAGTTCTTC. Translation gives CASSLAEEQFF.

The rearrangement uses TRBV19 and TRBJ1-5, with a tentative D call TRBD1 (6 bases). Looked up from germline, CDR1 is LNHDA and CDR2 is SQIVND (reference sequence). The CDR3 totals 13 residues. V dropped 6 bases and J dropped 2 bases, with 8 bases sitting between them. The CDR3 DNA reads as TGTGCCAGTAGGAGACAGGGCAATCAGCCCCAGCATTTT. It codes for CASRRQGNQPQHF.

This sequence joins TRBV28 and TRBJ2-7, with a weak D call TRBD2 (6 bases). Germline values: CDR1 MDHEN, CDR2 SYDVKM. This CDR3 is built from 14 residues. The V end was cut by 7 bases, the J end by 1 base, with 14 bases between. The CDR3 DNA reads TGTGCCAGCACCTCCGCGGGGAGATCCTACGAGCAGTACTTC. As protein: CASTSAGRSYEQYF. The full variable domain, completed using reference TRBV28 and TRBJ2-7, is DVKVTQSSRYLVKRTGEKVFLECVQDMDHENMFWYRQDPGLGLRLIYFSYDVKMKEKGDIPEGYSVSREKKERFSLILESASTNQTSMYLCASTSAGRSYEQYFGPGTRLTVT.

The rearrangement joins TRBV11-3 to TRBJ1-2, with D perhaps matching TRBD1 (6 bases). With 1 base removed from V and 7 bases from J, the gap between germline ends came to 16 bases. The CDR3 loop spans 15 amino acids. In germline, CDR1 is SGHNT, CDR2 YENEEA. The CDR3 DNA sequence: TGTGCCAGCAGCTTAGTGGGCACAGGGAACGGTGGCTACACCTTC. Its translation: CASSLVGTGNGGYTF.

The genes are TRBV28 and TRBJ1-2; the D gene is possibly TRBD1 (6 bases). The CDR3 covers 15 residues. Germline V gene lookup returns CDR1 MDHEN and CDR2 SYDVKM. Trimming removed 7 bases from V and 8 bases from J, with 23 bases in between. The CDR3 nucleotides are TGTGCCAGCACCCTAGGGGGTGCCGGGGGCTTCGGCTACACCTTC. Its protein is CASTLGGAGGFGYTF.

The chain uses TRBV5-6 and TRBJ2-5; 8 bases align to TRBD1. This CDR3 has 16 residues. The trim removed 4 bases at V and 1 base at J, leaving 9 bases unmatched. The germline V gene encodes CDR1 SGHDT and CDR2 YYEEEE. The CDR3: CASSLRWDRSQETQYF. CDR3 nucleotide sequence: TGTGCCAGCAGCCTACGATGGGACAGGTCCCAAGAGACCCAGTACTTC.

The chain links TRBV6-6 to TRBJ2-7; D is possibly TRBD2 (5 bases). V was pared by 0 bases and J by 0 bases, with 6 bases between. The CDR3 spans 14 residues. Germline-derived CDR1 and CDR2 are MNHNY and SVGAGI (reference sequence). This chain's CDR3 is CASSYSGLSYEQYF. The CDR3, as DNA: TGTGCCAGCAGTTACTCCGGACTCTCCTACGAGCAGTACTTC.

The rearrangement joins TRBV7-9 to TRBJ2-1; either TRBD1 or TRBD2 may fit D (5 bases each). From germline, CDR1 is SEHNR and CDR2 FQNEAQ (reference sequence). V lost 2 bases, J lost 0 bases, and 8 bases lay in between. The CDR3 sequence is 15 residues long. The CDR3 region is CASSLSGSSYNEQFF. CDR3 DNA: TGTGCCAGCAGCTTATCAGGGAGCTCCTACAATGAGCAGTTCTTC.